This T cell receptor beta chain is drawn from a study of sequential checkpoint blockade in melanoma. For the study at large: TCRbeta immunosequencing was performed on DNA from 91 pretreatment melanoma tumor samples. Study observations and caveats: Tumor T-cell fraction and clonality correlated with PD-L1 and CD8+ counts.

Note on this clone: Its specificity is not known.

Documented treatment: randomized to nivolumab then ipilimumab (arm A) or the reverse (arm B). No patient had prior DNA-damaging chemotherapy. In germline, CDR1 is SGHRS, CDR2 YFSETQ. V lost 4 bases to trimming and J lost 5 bases, with 15 bases between them. CDR3 length equals 14 residues. The assay was immunoSEQ multiplex PCR, and TCRdb's table has in-frame clones only and misses some. This table has approximately 20,000 clones, 26% appearing once. The starting material was tumor tissue (inferred from file names), obtained from a patient given nivolumab and ipilimumab in sequence. This clonotype originated in a human donor with melanoma. This rearrangement joins TRBV5-1 to TRBJ1-1; tentatively, D is TRBD1 (6 bases). Written as DNA, the CDR3 is TGCGCCAGCAGCCCTCGACAGGCGGGGACTGAAGCTTTCTTT. It is translated as CASSPRQAGTEAFF.